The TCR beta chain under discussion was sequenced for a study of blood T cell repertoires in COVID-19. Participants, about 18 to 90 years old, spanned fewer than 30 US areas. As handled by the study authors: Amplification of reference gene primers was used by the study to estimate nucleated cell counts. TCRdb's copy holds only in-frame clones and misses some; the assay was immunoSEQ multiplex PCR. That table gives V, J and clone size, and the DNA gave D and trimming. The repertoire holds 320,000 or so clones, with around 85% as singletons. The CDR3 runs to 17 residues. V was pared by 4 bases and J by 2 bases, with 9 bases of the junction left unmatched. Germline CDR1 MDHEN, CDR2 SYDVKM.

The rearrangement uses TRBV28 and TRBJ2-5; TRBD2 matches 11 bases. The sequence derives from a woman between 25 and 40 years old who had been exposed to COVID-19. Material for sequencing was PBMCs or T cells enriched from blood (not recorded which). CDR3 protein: CASSSKSSGRHQETQYF. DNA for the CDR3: TGTGCCAGCAGTTCGAAATCTAGCGGGAGGCATCAAGAGACCCAGTACTTC.